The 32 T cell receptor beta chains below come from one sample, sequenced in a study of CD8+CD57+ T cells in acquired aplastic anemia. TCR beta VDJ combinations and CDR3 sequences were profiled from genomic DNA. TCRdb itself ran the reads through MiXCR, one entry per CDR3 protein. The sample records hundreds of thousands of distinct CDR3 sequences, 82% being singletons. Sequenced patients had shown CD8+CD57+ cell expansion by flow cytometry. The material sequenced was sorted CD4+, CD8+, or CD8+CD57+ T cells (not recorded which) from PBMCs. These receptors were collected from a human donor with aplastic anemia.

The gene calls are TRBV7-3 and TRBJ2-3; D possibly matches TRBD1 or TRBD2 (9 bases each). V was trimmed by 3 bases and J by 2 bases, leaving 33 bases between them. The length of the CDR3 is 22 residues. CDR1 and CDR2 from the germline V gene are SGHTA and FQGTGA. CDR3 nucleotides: TGTGCCAGCAGCTTTCACAGAAGCGGGGGGAGCGACGGGGACAGGGACACAGATACGCAGTATTTT. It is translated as CASSFHRSGGSDGDRDTDTQYF.

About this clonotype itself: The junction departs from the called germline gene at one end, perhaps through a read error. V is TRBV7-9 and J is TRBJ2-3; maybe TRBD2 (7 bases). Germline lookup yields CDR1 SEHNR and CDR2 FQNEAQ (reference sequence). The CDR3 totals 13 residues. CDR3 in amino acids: CASSGGGKDAPAF. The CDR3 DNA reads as TGTGCCAGCAGCGGGGGGGGCAAAGATGCTCCGGCCTTT.

This CDR3 reads CATSRYRGLAYEQYF. CDR3 sequence (DNA): TGTGCCACCAGCAGGTACAGGGGCCTAGCCTACGAGCAGTACTTC. This chain links TRBV15 with TRBJ2-7; the match to TRBD1 covers 7 bases. CDR3 length equals 15 residues. The V gene's germline CDR1 is LNHNV and CDR2 YYDKDF (reference sequence). After removal of 3 bases from V and 2 bases from J, the junction contained 7 bases not matched to a gene. Variable domain in full (rest from reference TRBV15 and TRBJ2-7): DAMVIQNPRYQVTQFGKPVTLSCSQTLNHNVMYWYQQKSSQAPKLLFHYYDKDFNNEADTPDNFQSRRPNTSFCFLDIRSPGLGDTAMYLCATSRYRGLAYEQYFGPGTRLTVT.

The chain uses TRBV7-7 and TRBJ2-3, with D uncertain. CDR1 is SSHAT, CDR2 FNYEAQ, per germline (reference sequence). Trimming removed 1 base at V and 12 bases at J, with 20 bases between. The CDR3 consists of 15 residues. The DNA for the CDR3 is TGTGCCAGCAGCTTAGTAGTCGCCCGCGGAGATAGCCAGTATTTT. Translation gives CASSLVVARGDSQYF.

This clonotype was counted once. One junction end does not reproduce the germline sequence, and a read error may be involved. DNA of the CDR3: TGTGCCAGCAGCTTAGAGAGAGGCGCGGTTACGTATGGTTACACCTTC. This sequence encodes CASSLERGAVTYGYTF. This rearrangement joins TRBV7-3 to TRBJ1-2, with D hard to call. Germline V gene lookup returns CDR1 SGHTA and CDR2 FQGTGA. CDR3 length equals 16 residues.

The CDR3 DNA reads TGTGCCAGCAGTGATGGGGGGATCCATGAGCAGGCTTTCTTT. Amino acid sequence: CASSDGGIHEQAFF. This chain connects TRBV2 to TRBJ1-1; perhaps TRBD1 as D (5 bases). V was clipped by 3 bases and J by 11 bases, with 19 bases between them. The CDR3 has 14 amino acids. Germline CDR1 and CDR2: SNHLY and FYNNEI.

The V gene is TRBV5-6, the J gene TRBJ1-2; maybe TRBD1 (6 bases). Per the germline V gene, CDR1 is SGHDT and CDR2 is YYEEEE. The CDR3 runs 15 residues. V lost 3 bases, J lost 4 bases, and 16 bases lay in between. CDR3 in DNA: TGTGCCAGCAGCTGGGAGAGGGGGGCAAGCTATGGCTACACCTTC. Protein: CASSWERGASYGYTF.

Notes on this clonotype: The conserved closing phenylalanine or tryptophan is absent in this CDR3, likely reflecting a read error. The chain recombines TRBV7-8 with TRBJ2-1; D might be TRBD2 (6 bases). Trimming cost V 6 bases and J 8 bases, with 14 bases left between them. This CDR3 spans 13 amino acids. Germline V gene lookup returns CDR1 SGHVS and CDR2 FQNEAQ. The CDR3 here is CASSVAGIHEQFY. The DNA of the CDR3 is TGTGCCAGCAGTGTTGCGGGGATTCATGAGCAGTTCTAC.

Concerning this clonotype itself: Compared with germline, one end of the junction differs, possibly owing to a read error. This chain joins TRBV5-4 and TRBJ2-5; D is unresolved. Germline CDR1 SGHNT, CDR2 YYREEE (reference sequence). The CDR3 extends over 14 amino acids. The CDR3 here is CATSPGPQQETQYF. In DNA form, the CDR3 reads TGTGCCACCAGCCCCGGCCCACAGCAAGAGACCCAGTACTTC.

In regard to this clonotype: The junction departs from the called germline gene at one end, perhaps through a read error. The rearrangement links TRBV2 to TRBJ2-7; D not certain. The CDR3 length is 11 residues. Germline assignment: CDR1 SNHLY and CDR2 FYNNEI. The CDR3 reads CASGSGYAQYF. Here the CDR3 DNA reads TGTGCCAGCGGCTCTGGTTACGCGCAGTACTTC.

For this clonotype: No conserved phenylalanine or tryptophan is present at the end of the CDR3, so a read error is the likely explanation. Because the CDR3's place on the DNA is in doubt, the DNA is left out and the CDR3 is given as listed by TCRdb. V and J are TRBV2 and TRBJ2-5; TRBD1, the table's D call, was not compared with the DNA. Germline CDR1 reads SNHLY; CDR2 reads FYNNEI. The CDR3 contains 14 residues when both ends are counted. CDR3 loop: CATGDGSTHTHQYV.

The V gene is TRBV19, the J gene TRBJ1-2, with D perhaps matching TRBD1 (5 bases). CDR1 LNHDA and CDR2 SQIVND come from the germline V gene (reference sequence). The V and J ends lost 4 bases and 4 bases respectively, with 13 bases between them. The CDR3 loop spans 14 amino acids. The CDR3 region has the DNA TGTGCCAGTAGTAAGGACTCGGGGCTCTATGGCTACACCTTC. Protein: CASSKDSGLYGYTF.

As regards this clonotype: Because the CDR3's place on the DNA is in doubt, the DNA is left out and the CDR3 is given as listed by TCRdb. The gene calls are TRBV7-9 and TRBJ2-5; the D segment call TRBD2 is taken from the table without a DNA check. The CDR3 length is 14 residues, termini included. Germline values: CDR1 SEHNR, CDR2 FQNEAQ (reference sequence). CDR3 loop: CASSITSAMSSSSF.

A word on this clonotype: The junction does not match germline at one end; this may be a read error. The CDR3 sequence is CASSQGRAGGSPF. For the CDR3, the DNA is TGCGCCAGCAGCCAAGGCCGAGCAGGTGGCTCCCCCTTC. J is TRBJ1-2 and V is TRBV7-8; unclear D gene. This CDR3 region has 13 residues. Germline CDR1 and CDR2: SGHVS and FQNEAQ. The complete variable domain, with remaining parts taken from reference TRBV7-8 and TRBJ1-2, reads GAGVSQSPRYKVAKRGQDVALRCDPISGHVSLFWYQQALGQGPEFLTYFQNEAQLDKSGLPSDRFFAERPEGSVSTLKIQRTQQEDSAVYLCASSQGRAGGSPFGSGTRLTVV.

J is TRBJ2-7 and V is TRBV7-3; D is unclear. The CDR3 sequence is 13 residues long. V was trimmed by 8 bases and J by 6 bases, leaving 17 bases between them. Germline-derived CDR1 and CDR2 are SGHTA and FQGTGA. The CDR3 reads CASSIQPIGEQYF. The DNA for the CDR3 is TGTGCCAGCTCAATACAGCCCATAGGCGAGCAGTACTTC.

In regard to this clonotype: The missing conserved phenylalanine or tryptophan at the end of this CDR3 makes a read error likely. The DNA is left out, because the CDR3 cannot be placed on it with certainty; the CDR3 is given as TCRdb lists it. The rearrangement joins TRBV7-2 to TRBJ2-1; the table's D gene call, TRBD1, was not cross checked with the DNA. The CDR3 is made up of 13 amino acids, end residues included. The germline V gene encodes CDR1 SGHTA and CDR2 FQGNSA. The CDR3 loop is CASSLGAGDADTE.

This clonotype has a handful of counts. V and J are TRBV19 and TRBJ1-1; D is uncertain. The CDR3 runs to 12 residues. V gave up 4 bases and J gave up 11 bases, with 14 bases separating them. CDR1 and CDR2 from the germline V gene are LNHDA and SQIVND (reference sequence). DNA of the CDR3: TGTGCCAGTAGTACTCGGACCCTGGTGGCTTTCTTT. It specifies CASSTRTLVAFF.

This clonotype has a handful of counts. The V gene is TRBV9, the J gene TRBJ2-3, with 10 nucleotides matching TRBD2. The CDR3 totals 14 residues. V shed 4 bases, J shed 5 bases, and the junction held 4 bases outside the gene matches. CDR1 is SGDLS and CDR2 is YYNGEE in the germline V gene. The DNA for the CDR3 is TGTGCCAGCAGCCCTAGCGGGAGCGGAGATACGCAGTATTTT. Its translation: CASSPSGSGDTQYF.

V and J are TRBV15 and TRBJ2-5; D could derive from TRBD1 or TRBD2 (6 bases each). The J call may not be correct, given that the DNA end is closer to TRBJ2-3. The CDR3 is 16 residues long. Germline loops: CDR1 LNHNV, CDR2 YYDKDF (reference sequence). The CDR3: CATSLLGGPEEDTQYF. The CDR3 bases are TGTGCCACCAGCCTCTTAGGGGGGCCAGAGGAAGATACGCAGTATTTT.

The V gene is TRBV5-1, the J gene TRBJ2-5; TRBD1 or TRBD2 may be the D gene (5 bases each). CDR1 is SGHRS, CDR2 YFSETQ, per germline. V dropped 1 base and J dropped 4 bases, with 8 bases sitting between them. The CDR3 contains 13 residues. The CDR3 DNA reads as TGCGCCAGCAGCTTGCATGGGGGAGAGACCCAGTACTTC. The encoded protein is CASSLHGGETQYF.

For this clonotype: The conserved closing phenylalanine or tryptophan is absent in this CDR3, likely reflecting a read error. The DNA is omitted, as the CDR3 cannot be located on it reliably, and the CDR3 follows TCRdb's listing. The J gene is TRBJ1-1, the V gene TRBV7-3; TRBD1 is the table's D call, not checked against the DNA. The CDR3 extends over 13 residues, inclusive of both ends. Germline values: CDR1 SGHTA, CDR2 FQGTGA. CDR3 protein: CASSLRDSAGTFY.

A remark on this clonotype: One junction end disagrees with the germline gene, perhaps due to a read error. CDR3 DNA: TGTGCTAGCGGGGTCGGGGCAGGGGGAACGCGGGATTTT. It yields the protein CASGVGAGGTRDF. The chain couples TRBV7-6 to TRBJ2-3; a possible D gene is TRBD2 (8 bases). This CDR3 has 13 residues. Germline CDR1 reads SGHVS; CDR2 reads FNYEAQ.

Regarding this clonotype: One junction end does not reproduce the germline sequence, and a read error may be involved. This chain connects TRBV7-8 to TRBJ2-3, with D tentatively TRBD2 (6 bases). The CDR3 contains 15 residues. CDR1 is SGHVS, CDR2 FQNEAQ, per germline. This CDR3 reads CASSLAGGPDTPHYF. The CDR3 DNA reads TGTGCCAGCAGCTTAGCGGGAGGTCCCGATACGCCGCATTATTTT.

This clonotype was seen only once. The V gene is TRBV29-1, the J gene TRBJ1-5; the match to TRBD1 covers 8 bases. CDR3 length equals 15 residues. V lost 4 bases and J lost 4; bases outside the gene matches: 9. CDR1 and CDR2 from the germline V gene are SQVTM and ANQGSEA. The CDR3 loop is CSVVAGTGGNQPQHF. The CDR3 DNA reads TGCAGCGTTGTTGCTGGGACAGGAGGAAATCAGCCCCAGCATTTT.

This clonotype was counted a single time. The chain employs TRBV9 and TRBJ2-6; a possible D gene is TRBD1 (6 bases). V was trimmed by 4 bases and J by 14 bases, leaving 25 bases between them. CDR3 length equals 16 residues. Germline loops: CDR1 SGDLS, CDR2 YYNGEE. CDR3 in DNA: TGTGCCAGCAGCATATTGGACAGTCCCTACAATAAGCTCCTGACTTTC. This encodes CASSILDSPYNKLLTF.

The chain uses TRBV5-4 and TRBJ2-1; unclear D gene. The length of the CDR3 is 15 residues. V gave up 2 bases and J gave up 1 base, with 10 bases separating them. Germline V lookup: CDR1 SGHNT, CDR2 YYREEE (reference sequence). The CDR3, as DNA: TGTGCCAGCAGCTTCGGTCCCCGTTCCTACAATGAGCAGTTCTTC. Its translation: CASSFGPRSYNEQFF.

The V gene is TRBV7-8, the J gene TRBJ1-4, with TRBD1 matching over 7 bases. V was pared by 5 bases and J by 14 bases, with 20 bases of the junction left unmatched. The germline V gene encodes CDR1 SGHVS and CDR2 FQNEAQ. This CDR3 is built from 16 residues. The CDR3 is CASSPPGQPGRQNLFF. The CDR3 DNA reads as TGTGCCAGCAGCCCACCGGGACAGCCAGGGAGGCAGAACCTGTTTTTT.

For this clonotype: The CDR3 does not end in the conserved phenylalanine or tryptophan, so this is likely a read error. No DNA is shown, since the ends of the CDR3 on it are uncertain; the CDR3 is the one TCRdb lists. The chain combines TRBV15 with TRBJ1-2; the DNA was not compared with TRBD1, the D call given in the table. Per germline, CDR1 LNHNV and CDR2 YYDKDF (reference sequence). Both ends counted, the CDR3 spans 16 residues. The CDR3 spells CATSSRDRGLDYGYTL.

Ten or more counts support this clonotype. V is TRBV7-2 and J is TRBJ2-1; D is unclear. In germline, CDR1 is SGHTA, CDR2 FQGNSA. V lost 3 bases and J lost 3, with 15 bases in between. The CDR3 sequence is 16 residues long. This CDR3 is CASSLGWARDYNEQFF. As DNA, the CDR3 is TGTGCCAGCAGCTTGGGTTGGGCTAGAGACTACAATGAGCAGTTCTTC.

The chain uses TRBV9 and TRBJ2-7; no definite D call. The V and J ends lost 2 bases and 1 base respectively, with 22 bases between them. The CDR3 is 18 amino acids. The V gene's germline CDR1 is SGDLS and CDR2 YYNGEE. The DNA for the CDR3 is TGTGCCAGCAGCGTTCGTTCCGACACGAAAGACCTTTCCTACGAGCAGTACGTC. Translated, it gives CASSVRSDTKDLSYEQYV.

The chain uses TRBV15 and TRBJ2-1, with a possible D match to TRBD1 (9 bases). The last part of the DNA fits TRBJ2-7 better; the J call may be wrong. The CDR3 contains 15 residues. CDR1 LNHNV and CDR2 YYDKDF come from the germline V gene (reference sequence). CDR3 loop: CASSGTGTASNEQYF. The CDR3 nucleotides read TGTGCCAGTAGCGGGACAGGGACTGCTTCCAATGAGCAGTACTTC.

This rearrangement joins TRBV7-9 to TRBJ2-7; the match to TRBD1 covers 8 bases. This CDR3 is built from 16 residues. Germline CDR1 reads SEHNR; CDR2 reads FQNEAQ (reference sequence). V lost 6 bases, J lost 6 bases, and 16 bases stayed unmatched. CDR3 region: CASRAAGQANLAEQYV. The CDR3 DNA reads TGTGCCAGCAGGGCGGCGGGACAGGCGAACCTGGCCGAGCAGTACGTC.